The clone carrying this T cell receptor beta chain was detected many times. The data derive from a study of CD8+CD57+ T cells in acquired aplastic anemia. Before being chosen for sequencing, patients had shown CD8+CD57+ cell expansion by flow cytometry. Genomic DNA templated the TCR beta VDJ and CDR3 profiling. TCRdb independently ran MiXCR on the reads; one entry per CDR3 protein. Of 450,000 to 550,000 distinct CDR3 sequences listed, around 30% were seen once; the top ten hold around 0.82%. The V and J ends lost 1 base and 10 bases respectively, with 8 bases between them. From germline, CDR1 is SGHDN and CDR2 FVKESK. The CDR3 length is 11 residues.

This TCR derives from a human donor with aplastic anemia. The chain combines TRBV14 with TRBJ2-7; no firm D call. Sequencing input: sorted CD4+, CD8+, or CD8+CD57+ T cells (not recorded which) from PBMCs. The CDR3 reads CASSQGLYQYF. DNA for the CDR3: TGTGCCAGCAGCCAAGGCTTGTACCAGTACTTC.